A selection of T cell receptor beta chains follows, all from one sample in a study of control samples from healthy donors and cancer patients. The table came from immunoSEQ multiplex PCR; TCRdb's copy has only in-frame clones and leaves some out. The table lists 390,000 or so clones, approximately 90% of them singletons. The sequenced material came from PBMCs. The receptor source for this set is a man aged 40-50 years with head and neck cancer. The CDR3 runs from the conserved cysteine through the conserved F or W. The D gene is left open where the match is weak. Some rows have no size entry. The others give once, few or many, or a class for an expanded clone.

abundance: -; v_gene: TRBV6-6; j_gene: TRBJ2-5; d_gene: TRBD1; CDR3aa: CASSDNRGKETQYF; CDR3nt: TGTGCCAGCAGTGATAACAGGGGGAAGGAGACCCAGTACTTC
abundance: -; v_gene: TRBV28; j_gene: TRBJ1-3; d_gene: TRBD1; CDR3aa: CASGPRTGGSYTIYF; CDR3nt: TGTGCCAGCGGCCCAAGGACAGGGGGATCGTACACCATATATTTT
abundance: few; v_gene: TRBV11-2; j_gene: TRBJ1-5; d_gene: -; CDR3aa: CASSGFNQPQHF; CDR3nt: TGTGCCAGCAGCGGGTTCAATCAGCCCCAGCATTTT
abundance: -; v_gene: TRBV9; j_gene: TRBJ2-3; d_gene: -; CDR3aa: CASSGQATPGPTDTQYF; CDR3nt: TGTGCCAGCAGCGGACAGGCAACCCCCGGCCCCACAGATACGCAGTATTTT
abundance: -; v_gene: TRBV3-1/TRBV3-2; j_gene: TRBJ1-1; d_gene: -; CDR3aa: CASSQGRTNTEAFF; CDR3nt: TGTGCCAGCAGCCAAGGAAGGACGAACACTGAAGCTTTCTTT
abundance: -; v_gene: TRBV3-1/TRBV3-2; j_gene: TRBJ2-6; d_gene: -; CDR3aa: CASSLDSANSGANVLTF; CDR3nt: TGTGCCAGCAGCCTAGACAGTGCGAACTCTGGGGCCAACGTCCTGACTTTC
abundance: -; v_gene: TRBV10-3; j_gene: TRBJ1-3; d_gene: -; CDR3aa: CAISENRENTIYF; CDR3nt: TGTGCCATCAGTGAGAACAGGGAAAACACCATATATTTT
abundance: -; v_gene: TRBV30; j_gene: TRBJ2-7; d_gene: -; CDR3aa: CAYKTTSRGREQYF; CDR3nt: TGTGCCTACAAAACCACCTCGAGAGGTCGAGAGCAGTACTTC
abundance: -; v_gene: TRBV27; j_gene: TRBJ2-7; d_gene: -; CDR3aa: CASSRYGYEQYF; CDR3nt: TGTGCCAGCAGCAGGTATGGGTACGAGCAGTACTTC
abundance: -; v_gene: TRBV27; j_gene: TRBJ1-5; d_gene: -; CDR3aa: CASSHSGGKMGQPQHF; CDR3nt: TGTGCCAGCAGCCACTCAGGAGGGAAAATGGGTCAGCCCCAGCATTTT
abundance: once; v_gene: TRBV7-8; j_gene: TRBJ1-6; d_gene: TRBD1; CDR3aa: CASSLLRPGGNSPLHF; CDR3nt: TGTGCCAGCAGCTTACTCCGTCCAGGGGGAAATTCACCCCTCCACTTT
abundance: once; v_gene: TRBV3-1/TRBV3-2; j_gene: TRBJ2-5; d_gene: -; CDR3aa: CASSLRQGGETQYF; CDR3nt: TGTGCCAGCAGCTTAAGACAGGGAGGGGAGACCCAGTACTTC
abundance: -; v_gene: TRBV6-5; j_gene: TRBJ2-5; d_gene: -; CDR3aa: CASSRKGGRQETQYF; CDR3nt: TGTGCCAGCAGTAGAAAAGGGGGGCGGCAAGAGACCCAGTACTTC
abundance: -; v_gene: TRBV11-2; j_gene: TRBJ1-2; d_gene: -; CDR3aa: CASSLEGDGYTF; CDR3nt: TGTGCCAGCAGCTTAGAAGGCGACGGCTACACCTTC
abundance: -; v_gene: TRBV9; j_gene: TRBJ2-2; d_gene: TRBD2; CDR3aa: CASSAGTSGTGELFF; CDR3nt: TGTGCCAGCAGCGCCGGGACTAGCGGGACCGGGGAGCTGTTTTTT
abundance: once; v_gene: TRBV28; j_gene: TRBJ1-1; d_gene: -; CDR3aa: CASRIGQLGNTEAFF; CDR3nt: TGTGCCAGCAGAATCGGACAGCTCGGGAACACTGAAGCTTTCTTT
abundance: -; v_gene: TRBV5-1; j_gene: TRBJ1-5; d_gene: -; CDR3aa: CASSLEGFNQPQHF; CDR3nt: TGCGCCAGCAGCTTAGAGGGGTTTAATCAGCCCCAGCATTTT